This T cell receptor (beta chain) was recorded in a study of T-cell reconstitution after alpha-beta-depleted transplantation in children. The CDR3 loop spans 17 amino acids. CDR1 is SGHRS, CDR2 YFSETQ, per germline. The J segment lost 2 bases and the V segment lost 0 bases, leaving 8 bases of the junction unmatched. In this sample, this clonotype turned up a few times. Using unique molecular identifiers, the investigators prepared the TCRbeta library. TCRdb re-called the PCR reads through MiXCR, storing one row per CDR3 protein. The sample holds 450,000 to 600,000 distinct CDR3 sequences, approximately 30% seen once.

This chain connects TRBV5-1 to TRBJ2-1, with 7 nucleotides matching TRBD2. Sample: PBMCs from the stem cell graft donor, taken from the stem cell graft. The receptor's source is a human donor who donated a stem cell graft to a child with aplastic anemia. In nucleotides, the CDR3 is TGCGCCAGCAGCTTGGCCTTAGCGGGTGCTACCTACAATGAGCAGTTCTTC. It translates to CASSLALAGATYNEQFF.